One T cell receptor (beta chain) is described in this entry. What antigen it recognizes has not been identified. Per-nucleotide qualities are absent, and no much larger clonotype sits a single base away. This record comes from a study of cytomegalovirus exposure and HLA in healthy donors (dated by TCRdb to about 2017). General notes on the study: In an earlier analysis of roughly 590 of the donors, around 300 Gb of sequence data and 100 million or so unique TCR beta sequences from about 179 million T cells were reported. About 300 gigabases of sequencing data and some 85 million unique TCR sequences were included in an early release covering roughly 600 HLA-typed donors. The genetic ancestry cluster associated with self-reported Caucasian donors included 81% of the 398 genotyped donors. The aim of the study was to test whether cataloging public T cell receptors could identify signatures of past pathogen exposure. Using immunosequencing, the study profiled T cell repertoires from about 610 subjects and related those repertoires to cytomegalovirus serostatus. Along with the approximately 700-subject first cohort, a separate validation cohort of over 90 different subjects was used. To predict cytomegalovirus infection status, the study combined high-throughput TCR immunosequencing, statistical association of individual TCRs with disease status, and machine learning. To study patterns of TCR occurrence, a later analysis re-analyzed previously published TCR beta repertoires from around 670 donors and added high-resolution HLA genotyping. Rather than drawing on any new phenotypic data, the later analysis identified candidate immune exposures from TCR beta sequences and the way those sequences occurred across donors. In an earlier analysis of over 550 of the donors, high-throughput TCR beta sequencing was used to judge whether each TCR beta V gene segment behaved as functional or pseudogenic. Donor age, sex, ethnicity and CMV serostatus were compiled alongside the repertoire data. A later genetic analysis took genome-wide SNP genotypes for about 55% of the roughly 670 donors and used that subset as a discovery cohort. Every discovery cohort repertoire had been produced on one sequencing platform. HLA typing included class I and class II loci at four-digit resolution. Typing coverage differed by locus: A, B, C, DRB1 and DQB1 were typed in about 620-640 donors, DQA1 in roughly 510, DPA1 in 600 to 610, and DPB1 in 450 to 490. Roughly five DR-DQ haplotypes were handled as single units for association and clustering because linkage in the cohort was strong. Across about 380 genotyped donors of the cohort, an average of roughly 200,000 unique TCR beta nucleotide sequences per donor were sequenced, and about a sixth of those sequences were non-productive. General study outcomes and caveats: In a later analysis, HLA-associated TCR beta chains were found to be more clonally expanded and to have lower generation probabilities than equally common non-associated chains. A further reported finding was that TCR beta sequences accurately predicted the HLA-A and HLA-B alleles for most subjects in the first cohort. Compared with the approximately 720-donor mean, donors in an Asian-associated ancestry cluster had fewer N-insertions in productive TCRs, according to a later genetic analysis. According to the authors, the approach could potentially be generalized to other disease states and immunological phenotypes. The only immune exposure information available for the cohort was CMV serostatus. In an earlier analysis of around 600 of the donors, most TCR beta V segments were observed in productive rearrangements about 87% or about 30% of the time, broadly matching IMGT annotations. In a later genetic analysis, a missense DCLRE1C variant was associated with V-gene and J-gene trimming of TCR beta chains, and the association was replicated in an independent cohort. Sequencing depth was assumed to be roughly uniform across donors in the presence/absence analyses, though that assumption may not hold. This cohort had only TCR beta chains sequenced, and the lack of alpha or paired-chain data limited which features could be detected. Because counts were too low, seventeen rarely observed V segments, including chromosome 9 orphons, were left out of the earlier analysis of about 620 of the donors. When HLA alleles, especially DR and DQ, strongly co-occurred, attributing TCR associations to individual alleles was difficult. In the study, approximately 160 TCR beta chains were listed as associated with cytomegalovirus. HLA typing was unavailable for some donors at each locus, so association tests used only the typed subset. Three of the identified cytomegalovirus-associated TCR beta chains were confirmed in vitro to be specific for cytomegalovirus antigens. Linkage disequilibrium might explain the correlated functional status among segregating V segments, but an unknown experimental factor could not be excluded. Most CMV-associated TCR beta chains appeared to be HLA-restricted in a later analysis, and the HLA associations seemed to be driven largely by CMV exposure. Most TCR sequences were observed very rarely across donors, whereas some public TCRs were present in many individuals. According to a later analysis, TCR association rates differed among HLA loci, with DRB1 alleles showing the most associated TCRs and HLA-C alleles showing the fewest. The classifier was reported to diagnose cytomegalovirus status with high specificity and sensitivity in both the original cohort and the validation cohort. Some IMGT-functional V segments, including TRBV6-2 and TRBV6-3, could not be distinguished by the 87-base-pair reads and were therefore excluded. A later analysis associated some 17,000 TCR beta sequences with specific HLA alleles at a false discovery rate of 0.05. A cluster of highly shared sequence variants was judged likely to represent a technical artifact of the sequencing pipeline. Several of the top co-occurrence clusters appeared to be linked to parvovirus B19, influenza, CMV and Epstein-Barr virus, according to a later analysis.

Library preparation used the immunoSEQ multiplex PCR assay. For the multiplex PCR, a mixture combining 60 forward primers for TCR Vbeta segments and 13 reverse primers for TCR Jbeta segments was used. The CDR3 region of rearranged TCR beta genes was amplified from genomic DNA by a multiplex PCR assay. On the Illumina HiSeq System, the amplified TCR beta libraries were sequenced as 87-base-pair reads. The paper's data handling went like this. A later analysis counted tens of millions of unique TCR beta chains across the 640 or so repertoires, and roughly 11 million of these chains were shared by at least two donors. A nearest-neighbor algorithm error-corrected the raw reads and collapsed the reads into unique sequences, merging closely related sequences to remove PCR and sequencing errors. To assign V, D and J gene segments, CDR3 sequences were aligned to IMGT reference sequences. For a sequence to be retained, a match of at least six nucleotides was required to both a V gene segment and a J gene segment. Rearrangements were classified as productive when the CDR3 lacked stop codons and remained in frame with V and J, and all other rearrangements were classified as non-productive. Following IMGT convention, CDR3 was defined as the stretch from the second conserved V-encoded cysteine to the conserved J-encoded phenylalanine. In an earlier analysis of just under 600 of the donors, sequences lacking an unambiguous match to a single V gene segment were excluded. An earlier analysis of under 750 of the donors called V segments functional above 56.7% productive rearrangements and segregating when the between-donor standard deviation exceeded 5%. To diagnose cytomegalovirus status from the catalog of TCR beta chain sequences, a statistical classification framework was built. In a later analysis, V and J genes were assigned by comparing TCR nucleotide sequences against IMGT/GENE-DB human TR gene sequences. The TCRdist pipeline was used in a later analysis to assign CDR3 sequences and most-parsimonious VDJ recombination scenarios. In a later analysis, each TCR beta chain was defined by its CDR3 amino acid sequence together with its V-gene family, and reads lacking a unique V-gene family were excluded. To address suspected cross-contamination and a sequencing artifact, a later analysis removed 450 to 700 highly shared, low-generation-probability nucleotide sequences. In a later analysis, a clonal expansion index was calculated for each public chain from normalized within-repertoire ranks of inferred template counts. In a later analysis, generation probabilities were computed with a VDJ recombination model fitted to out-of-frame rearrangements, and the resulting probabilities were checked against IGoR. A later analysis scored TCR-TCR, TCR-HLA and TCR-CMV co-occurrence with hypergeometric tests, applying a repertoire-size bias correction to TCR pairs. In a later analysis, false discovery rates were estimated by permuting HLA or CMV assignments 20 times. In a later analysis, co-occurring TCRs were grouped with DBSCAN, and TCRdist sequence similarity was added when clustering was performed within HLA-allele-positive subsets. For co-occurrence clustering, repertoires with fewer than 30,000 or more than 120,000 public chains were excluded, along with 4 to 6 repertoires with anomalous nucleotide sharing. Sourced from immuneACCESS, this table was stored by TCRdb with only in-frame sequences that have V and J called. A share of the clones is absent; for the studies checked, an unresolved V gene accounts for under half, and the remainder has no known explanation. That table is the source of V, J and clone size, and D and trimming were worked out from the DNA. The sample has 140,000 to 150,000 clones on record, roughly 71% of them singletons. The ten top clones hold around 7% of the sample.

The cohort comprised around 700 healthy bone marrow donors. At the time of sampling, every cohort member was nominally healthy, though immune exposures that went unrecorded were likely present. The donor was CMV seronegative and belonged to the group of 352 seronegative cohort members. A peripheral blood sample was collected from each donor, and TCR beta sequencing was performed on peripheral blood mononuclear cells. Genomic DNA extraction from the blood cell samples was performed with the Qiagen DNeasy Blood Extraction Kit. According to the germline V gene, CDR1 reads SQVTM and CDR2 reads ANQGSEA. CDR3 length: 11 amino acids, cysteine to phenylalanine. Only CDR3 DNA is held: 33 bases, read in frame from base 1. The junction carries 8 bases between V and J, which are trimmed by 4 bases and 4 bases respectively.

Sequenced input: PBMCs. Here the chain combines TRBV29-1 and TRBJ2-7; matching of 5 bases hints at TRBD1 as the D gene. The origin of this receptor is a man in his thirties or forties in good health and CMV-seronegative. This receptor carries the CDR3 CSVASGYEQYF. The DNA is as follows: TGCAGCGTTGCATCAGGGTACGAGCAGTACTTC.